The rows below give T cell receptor beta chains drawn from one sample of a study of blood T cell repertoires in COVID-19. Some clones are missing from TCRdb's copy, which holds only in-frame ones; the method was immunoSEQ multiplex PCR. This sample has about 140,000 clones, with more than 80% found just once. The material sequenced was peripheral blood. Every receptor here comes from a woman of 80 years or more in a cohort sampled during active or convalescent COVID-19. Each CDR3 is given with its conserved first and last residue. D genes are given only for firm matches. Expanded clones get a size class; other rows say once, few or many, or leave the size out.

clone_size: once
d_call: TRBD1
v_call: TRBV2
j_call: TRBJ1-2
cdr3_nt: TGTGCCAGCAGTGAAGCCCCGACAGGGCCCTATGGCTACACCTTC
cdr3_aa: CASSEAPTGPYGYTF

clone_size: -
d_call: TRBD1
v_call: TRBV7-2
j_call: TRBJ1-2
cdr3_nt: TGTGCCAGCAGCTATCCGGGACAGAGCTCTAACTATGGCTACACCTTC
cdr3_aa: CASSYPGQSSNYGYTF

clone_size: once
d_call: TRBD1
v_call: TRBV5-5
j_call: TRBJ1-2
cdr3_nt: TGTGCCAGCAGCTTGGTAACAGGGGGCCTTGGCTACACCTTC
cdr3_aa: CASSLVTGGLGYTF

clone_size: -
d_call: -
v_call: TRBV6-2/TRBV6-3
j_call: TRBJ2-3
cdr3_nt: TGTGCCAGCAGTTACATTCTAAGCACAGATACGCAGTATTTT
cdr3_aa: CASSYILSTDTQYF

clone_size: -
d_call: TRBD1
v_call: TRBV6-5
j_call: TRBJ2-1
cdr3_nt: TGTGCCAGCAGTTGGACAGGGGGAGAGCAGTTCTTC
cdr3_aa: CASSWTGGEQFF

clone_size: -
d_call: TRBD1
v_call: TRBV2
j_call: TRBJ1-4
cdr3_nt: TGTGCCAGCAGCGGATCGGACAGGGACAACGAAAAACTGTTTTTT
cdr3_aa: CASSGSDRDNEKLFF

clone_size: -
d_call: -
v_call: TRBV28
j_call: TRBJ2-1
cdr3_nt: TGTGCCAGCAGTTCTTCTTTTGATGAGCAGTTCTTC
cdr3_aa: CASSSSFDEQFF

clone_size: -
d_call: -
v_call: TRBV5-1
j_call: TRBJ1-1
cdr3_nt: TGCGCCAGCAGCCGACGGCAGGGGAACACTGAAGCTTTCTTT
cdr3_aa: CASSRRQGNTEAFF

clone_size: few
d_call: TRBD1
v_call: TRBV6-4
j_call: TRBJ2-1
cdr3_nt: TGTGCCACAGGGGGACAGTTCGGTGAGCAGTTCTTC
cdr3_aa: CATGGQFGEQFF

clone_size: -
d_call: -
v_call: TRBV3-1/TRBV3-2
j_call: TRBJ2-7
cdr3_nt: TGTGCCAGCAGCCAAGATGGGCTAGGGGACGAGCAGTACTTC
cdr3_aa: CASSQDGLGDEQYF

clone_size: -
d_call: -
v_call: TRBV11-2
j_call: TRBJ1-3
cdr3_nt: TGTGCCAGCAGCTTGCGATTGGACTTTGGAAACACCATATATTTT
cdr3_aa: CASSLRLDFGNTIYF

clone_size: -
d_call: TRBD2
v_call: TRBV2
j_call: TRBJ2-2
cdr3_nt: TGTGCCAGCAGGTCTGGCGGGGGGAACACCGGGGAGCTGTTTTTT
cdr3_aa: CASRSGGGNTGELFF

clone_size: -
d_call: -
v_call: TRBV3-1/TRBV3-2
j_call: TRBJ2-1
cdr3_nt: TGTGCCAGCAGCCAACCCTATGAGGCGCAGTTCTTC
cdr3_aa: CASSQPYEAQFF

clone_size: -
d_call: TRBD1
v_call: TRBV7-9
j_call: TRBJ1-2
cdr3_nt: TGTGCCAGCAGTCCCGAGGGACAGGCCTTTGTCTACACCTTC
cdr3_aa: CASSPEGQAFVYTF

clone_size: -
d_call: -
v_call: TRBV4-2
j_call: TRBJ1-3
cdr3_nt: TGTGCCAGCAGCCAACCTGGGACATTATCTGGAAACACCATATATTTT
cdr3_aa: CASSQPGTLSGNTIYF

clone_size: -
d_call: -
v_call: TRBV18
j_call: TRBJ1-6
cdr3_nt: TGTGCCAGCTCACCCGCCCAGGCCGCTTCACCCCTCCACTTT
cdr3_aa: CASSPAQAASPLHF

clone_size: -
d_call: TRBD1
v_call: TRBV10-3
j_call: TRBJ1-2
cdr3_nt: TGTGCCATCAGTGAGTCGGACGGGACAGGGCTGCGCTACACCTTC
cdr3_aa: CAISESDGTGLRYTF

clone_size: once
d_call: -
v_call: TRBV7-9
j_call: TRBJ1-1
cdr3_nt: TGTGCCAGCAGCCCGCGGGGGGGGGTCGATGAAGCTTTCTTT
cdr3_aa: CASSPRGGVDEAFF

clone_size: -
d_call: TRBD1
v_call: TRBV19
j_call: TRBJ2-7
cdr3_nt: TGTGCCAGTAGTCCCCAGACAGGGGACGAGCAGTACTTC
cdr3_aa: CASSPQTGDEQYF

clone_size: few
d_call: -
v_call: TRBV20-1
j_call: TRBJ1-5
cdr3_nt: TGCAGTGCTAGTAGCCCCAATAGCAATCAGCCCCAGCATTTT
cdr3_aa: CSASSPNSNQPQHF

clone_size: -
d_call: TRBD2
v_call: TRBV2
j_call: TRBJ2-3
cdr3_nt: TGTGCCAGCGGGACCCGTCTAGCGGGGTCCGATACGCAGTATTTT
cdr3_aa: CASGTRLAGSDTQYF

clone_size: few
d_call: -
v_call: TRBV19
j_call: TRBJ1-2
cdr3_nt: TGTGCCAGTATGGGGAGGGTACGCTATGGCTACACCTTC
cdr3_aa: CASMGRVRYGYTF

clone_size: -
d_call: TRBD1
v_call: TRBV24-1
j_call: TRBJ2-1
cdr3_nt: TGTGCCACCAGTGATTTATCGAGGACAGGGAGGAATGAGCAGTTCTTC
cdr3_aa: CATSDLSRTGRNEQFF

clone_size: -
d_call: -
v_call: TRBV5-1
j_call: TRBJ1-1
cdr3_nt: TGCGCCAGCAGCTTGCATAGGAACACTGAAGCTTTCTTT
cdr3_aa: CASSLHRNTEAFF

clone_size: -
d_call: -
v_call: TRBV5-6
j_call: TRBJ1-3
cdr3_nt: TGTGCCAGCAGCTTGGCAGGGACTCTAAACACCATATATTTT
cdr3_aa: CASSLAGTLNTIYF

clone_size: -
d_call: -
v_call: TRBV12-5
j_call: TRBJ1-4
cdr3_nt: TGTGCTAGTGGTTTGGTGACCACCGGGACTTCTATGGGAAAACTGTTTTTT
cdr3_aa: CASGLVTTGTSMGKLFF

clone_size: -
d_call: -
v_call: TRBV29-1
j_call: TRBJ2-1
cdr3_nt: TGCAGCGCCCGGCGCGGGGATTCCTACAATGAGCAGTTCTTC
cdr3_aa: CSARRGDSYNEQFF

clone_size: -
d_call: -
v_call: TRBV6-5
j_call: TRBJ2-7
cdr3_nt: TGTGCCAGCAGTTACACGGACAGGCAGTACTTC
cdr3_aa: CASSYTDRQYF

clone_size: -
d_call: TRBD1
v_call: TRBV5-1
j_call: TRBJ2-5
cdr3_nt: TGCGCCAGCAGCTTGGGTTGGACAGGGGGAACGGAGACCCAGTACTTC
cdr3_aa: CASSLGWTGGTETQYF

clone_size: -
d_call: -
v_call: TRBV6-5
j_call: TRBJ1-5
cdr3_nt: TGTGCCAGCCGAGTTAATAGCAATCAGCCCCAGCATTTT
cdr3_aa: CASRVNSNQPQHF

clone_size: -
d_call: -
v_call: TRBV6-1
j_call: TRBJ1-3
cdr3_nt: TGTGCCAGCTTACTCAGCGGCTCTGGAAACACCATATATTTT
cdr3_aa: CASLLSGSGNTIYF

clone_size: -
d_call: -
v_call: TRBV5-6
j_call: TRBJ2-6
cdr3_nt: TGTGCCAGCAGCTTGGCCGAGGCACTCTCTGGGGCCAACGTCCTGACTTTC
cdr3_aa: CASSLAEALSGANVLTF

clone_size: -
d_call: TRBD1
v_call: TRBV7-2
j_call: TRBJ2-3
cdr3_nt: TGTGCCAGCACCCCCGGACAGGTAGCAGATACGCAGTATTTT
cdr3_aa: CASTPGQVADTQYF

clone_size: -
d_call: TRBD1
v_call: TRBV5-1
j_call: TRBJ1-6
cdr3_nt: TGCGCCAGCAGCTGGGCGGACAGGGGATCCTATAATTCACCCCTCCACTTT
cdr3_aa: CASSWADRGSYNSPLHF

clone_size: once
d_call: -
v_call: TRBV27
j_call: TRBJ2-3
cdr3_nt: TGTGCCAGCCGGCAGGGCCACGCTACGCAGTATTTT
cdr3_aa: CASRQGHATQYF

clone_size: -
d_call: -
v_call: TRBV5-1
j_call: TRBJ1-2
cdr3_nt: TGCGCCAGCAGCGACGGAACCACAGGGTTTGGCTACACCTTC
cdr3_aa: CASSDGTTGFGYTF

clone_size: once
d_call: -
v_call: TRBV3-1/TRBV3-2
j_call: TRBJ2-3
cdr3_nt: TGTGCCAGCAGCCAAGAGGACTCCGATTCGACTAGCACAGATACGCAGTATTTT
cdr3_aa: CASSQEDSDSTSTDTQYF

clone_size: once
d_call: -
v_call: TRBV5-5
j_call: TRBJ1-1
cdr3_nt: TGTGCCAGCAGCTTGGAGCGCCTTAACACTGAAGCTTTCTTT
cdr3_aa: CASSLERLNTEAFF

clone_size: few
d_call: -
v_call: TRBV5-4
j_call: TRBJ1-1
cdr3_nt: TGTGCCAGCAGCCCAGGAAAGGACAGAGCTAACACTGAAGCTTTCTTT
cdr3_aa: CASSPGKDRANTEAFF

clone_size: -
d_call: -
v_call: TRBV19
j_call: TRBJ1-5
cdr3_nt: TGTGCCAGTAGTATAGGTCGGCAGCCCCAGCATTTT
cdr3_aa: CASSIGRQPQHF